One and the same sample provided the 22 T cell receptor beta chains below, sequenced in a study of T cells expressing NK-cell markers. TCRdb re-called the 5' RACE reads, yielding one record per CDR3 amino acid sequence without DNA. Its table lists 400,000 or so distinct CDR3 sequences. The sequenced material came from blood T cells: a sorted CD56 or NKG2C T cell subset, CD4+ or CD8+ T cells, or bulk PBMC T cells (not recorded which). The receptors were gathered from a woman aged 45 to 65 in good health.

The genes are TRBV5-1 and TRBJ1-2; the TCRdb call, TRBD1, lacks DNA for checking. Germline loops: CDR1 SGHRS, CDR2 YFSETQ. CDR3 length: 13 amino acids. CDR3 in amino acids: CASSRDRVEGYTF. Looking up the rest from reference TRBV5-1 and TRBJ1-2 gives the full variable domain: KAGVTQTPRYLIKTRGQQVTLSCSPISGHRSVSWYQQTPGQGLQFLFEYFSETQRNKGNFPGRFSGRQFSNSRSEMNVSTLELGDSALYLCASSRDRVEGYTFGSGTRLTVV.

The V call is TRBV10-2, the J call TRBJ2-1; with no DNA, the TCRdb D assignment of TRBD2 cannot be verified. The CDR3 is 16 residues long. Germline loops: CDR1 WSHSY, CDR2 SAAADI. This chain's CDR3 is CASSERVAGLYNEQFF.

J is TRBJ2-3 and V is TRBV30. CDR1 and CDR2 (germline): GTSNPN, SVGIG (reference sequence). The CDR3 spans 13 residues. The CDR3: CAWFPRGTDTQYF.

V and J are TRBV7-9 and TRBJ2-7; the D call from TCRdb, TRBD2, cannot be confirmed without DNA. Germline CDR1 SEHNR, CDR2 FQNEAQ (reference sequence). The CDR3 totals 15 residues. CDR3 region: CASSHSREGPYEQYF.

The rearrangement links TRBV7-9 to TRBJ1-3; TCRdb selects TRBD1, and the lack of DNA leaves this call unchecked. Germline V gene data show CDR1 as SEHNR and CDR2 as FQNEAQ (reference sequence). CDR3 length equals 15 residues. The CDR3 is CASSSDRFSGNTIYF. The full variable domain, its missing parts supplied by reference TRBV7-9 and TRBJ1-3, is DTGVSQNPRHKITKRGQNVTFRCDPISEHNRLYWYRQTLGQGPEFLTYFQNEAQLEKSRLLSDRFSAERPKGSFSTLEIQRTEQGDSAMYLCASSSDRFSGNTIYFGEGSWLTVV.

This CDR3 is CASSPSERRGMDTQYF. The chain has TRBV12-3 or TRBV12-4 and TRBJ2-3; TCRdb selects TRBD1, and the lack of DNA leaves this call unchecked. CDR3 length: 16 amino acids.

V is TRBV6-5 and J is TRBJ2-7; with no DNA, the TCRdb D assignment of TRBD2 cannot be verified. Germline values: CDR1 MNHEY, CDR2 SVGAGI. CDR3 length: 15 residues. The CDR3 spells CASSYSPSGNFEQYF.

This rearrangement joins TRBV20-1 to TRBJ2-1; TCRdb calls TRBD2, which cannot be checked without DNA. This CDR3 comprises 16 residues. Germline loops: CDR1 DFQATT, CDR2 SNEGSKA (reference sequence). The CDR3 is CSAPSGANRATNEQFF.

The chain uses TRBV6-5 and TRBJ2-3; absent DNA, TCRdb's TRBD2 call cannot be checked. The germline V gene encodes CDR1 MNHEY and CDR2 SVGAGI. The CDR3 extends over 17 amino acids. The CDR3 is CASSYSTSGNRPDTQYF.

The gene calls are TRBV7-9 and TRBJ2-3; checking the TCRdb D call of TRBD2 is not possible without DNA. The germline V gene encodes CDR1 SEHNR and CDR2 FQNEAQ (reference sequence). The CDR3 runs 16 residues. The CDR3 here is CASSSTSGRALDTQYF.

V is TRBV30 and J is TRBJ1-2. The CDR3 is 14 residues long. Germline lookup yields CDR1 GTSNPN and CDR2 SVGIG (reference sequence). The CDR3 sequence is CAWSGVPLSYGYTF.

This chain joins TRBV29-1 and TRBJ1-3; without DNA, the TCRdb call of TRBD1 cannot be checked. Germline CDR1 and CDR2: SQVTM and ANQGSEA. The CDR3 is made up of 13 amino acids. CDR3 amino acids: CSAQEFSGNTIYF.

V is TRBV18 and J is TRBJ2-1; TCRdb's D call, TRBD2, is unchecked because there is no DNA. Germline V CDR1 and CDR2: KGHSH, LQKENI. This CDR3 spans 15 amino acids. CDR3: CASSPSGLGLNEQFF.

The V gene is TRBV29-1, the J gene TRBJ1-2; the TRBD1 assignment by TCRdb is unverifiable without DNA. Germline CDR1 and CDR2: SQVTM and ANQGSEA. The CDR3 loop spans 14 amino acids. CDR3 protein: CSVEDRGDSNGYTF.

V and J are TRBV19 and TRBJ2-3; the D call from TCRdb, TRBD2, cannot be confirmed without DNA. Germline V gives CDR1 LNHDA, CDR2 SQIVND (reference sequence). The CDR3 sequence is 17 residues long. This chain's CDR3 is CATDGTSGRAGTDTQYF.

This chain connects TRBV7-3 to TRBJ1-1; TCRdb picks TRBD1, but there is no DNA to check that call. This CDR3 has 17 residues. Germline V gives CDR1 SGHTA, CDR2 FQGTGA. This CDR3 is CASSLTSGQGRFAEAFF.

This chain uses TRBV25-1 with TRBJ2-1; TCRdb's D call of TRBD1 is untestable without DNA. This CDR3 contains 17 residues. Germline CDR1 is MGHDK and CDR2 is SYGVNS. CDR3 amino acids: CASSEYLQGALVNEQFF.

The chain recombines TRBV11-3 with TRBJ2-2. The CDR3 length is 12 residues. CDR1 and CDR2 (germline): SGHNT, YENEEA. This chain's CDR3 is CAKSLGTGELFF.

This chain links TRBV12-3 or TRBV12-4 with TRBJ1-5; the TRBD1 assignment by TCRdb is unverifiable without DNA. This CDR3 has 18 residues. The CDR3 sequence is CASSLRGLFRRNDQPQHF.

V is TRBV27 and J is TRBJ2-7; TCRdb picks TRBD1, but there is no DNA to check that call. The CDR3 has 14 amino acids. CDR1 MNHEY and CDR2 SMNVEV come from the germline V gene (reference sequence). CDR3 amino acids: CASSLALTSYEQYF.

J is TRBJ2-2 and V is TRBV24-1; TCRdb gives TRBD1 as the D gene, but with no DNA this cannot be confirmed. The CDR3 runs to 14 residues. Germline CDR1 is KGHDR and CDR2 is SFDVKD. The CDR3 is CATSGDPPGGELFF.

The rearrangement uses TRBV4-1 and TRBJ1-4; the D gene TCRdb calls, TRBD1, cannot be checked with no DNA. Germline-derived CDR1 and CDR2 are MGHRA and YSYEKL. The CDR3 runs 15 residues. This CDR3 is CASSHRTDSNEKLFF.